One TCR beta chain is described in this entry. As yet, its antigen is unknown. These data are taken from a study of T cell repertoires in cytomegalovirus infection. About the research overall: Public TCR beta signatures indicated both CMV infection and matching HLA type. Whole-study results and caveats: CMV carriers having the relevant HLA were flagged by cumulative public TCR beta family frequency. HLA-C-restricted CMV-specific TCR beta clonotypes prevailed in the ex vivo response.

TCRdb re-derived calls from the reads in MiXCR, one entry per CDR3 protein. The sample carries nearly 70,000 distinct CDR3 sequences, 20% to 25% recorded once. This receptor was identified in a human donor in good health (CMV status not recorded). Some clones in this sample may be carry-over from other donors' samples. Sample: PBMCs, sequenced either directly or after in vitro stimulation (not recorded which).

The CDR3 region is CASSLGAGQGKGEKLFF. The CDR3 nucleotides read TGTGCCAGCAGCTTAGGCGCCGGCCAGGGTAAAGGAGAAAAACTGTTTTTT. This chain uses TRBV7-6 with TRBJ1-4; D may be TRBD1 (5 bases). Per the germline V gene, CDR1 is SGHVS and CDR2 is FNYEAQ. V lost 1 base, J lost 8 bases, and 20 bases lay in between. This CDR3 region has 17 residues.